The present entry profiles one TCR beta chain with its context. The data are from a study of blood T cell repertoires in COVID-19. Study summary: Samples representing acute and convalescent COVID-19 were sourced from the United States, Italy and Spain. PBMCs, B-cell-depleted T cells, or T cells provided the cDNA or gDNA that made up the material.

In the original processing: Counts of nucleated cells, estimated from reference gene primer amplification, were obtained. Clones were read by immunoSEQ multiplex PCR, and TCRdb kept only the in-frame ones, dropping some. Clone size and V and J calls were adopted from that table, with D and trimming inferred from the DNA. The sample yields 90,000 to 120,000 clones, roughly 89% seen once. V was clipped by 7 bases and J by 2 bases, with 17 bases between them. CDR1 and CDR2 (germline): MNHEY, SMNVEV (reference sequence). CDR3 length equals 15 residues. The chain employs TRBV27 and TRBJ1-1; no reliable D call. The receptor was derived from a human donor in a cohort sampled during active COVID-19. The sample consisted of peripheral blood. The CDR3 is CASKARPSVNTEAFF. Written as DNA, the CDR3 is TGTGCCAGCAAGGCTAGACCGTCCGTCAACACTGAAGCTTTCTTT.